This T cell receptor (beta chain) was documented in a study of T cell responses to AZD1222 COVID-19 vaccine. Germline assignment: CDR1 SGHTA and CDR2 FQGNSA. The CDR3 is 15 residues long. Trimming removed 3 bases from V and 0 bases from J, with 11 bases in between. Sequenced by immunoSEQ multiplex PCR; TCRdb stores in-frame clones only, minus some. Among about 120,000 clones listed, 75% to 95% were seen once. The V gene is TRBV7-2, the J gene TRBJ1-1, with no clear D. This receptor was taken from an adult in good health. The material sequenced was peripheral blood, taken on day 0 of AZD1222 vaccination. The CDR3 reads CASSFGRTMNTEAFF. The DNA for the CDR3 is TGTGCCAGCAGCTTCGGCAGGACCATGAACACTGAAGCTTTCTTT.